This TCR beta chain was captured in a study of siplizumab effects on memory and regulatory T cells. General study findings and limits: Alloreactive CD4+ clones that could be mapped were on average 68.8% Treg-derived with siplizumab, against 25% to 30% in controls. Siplizumab produced a significant reduction in alloreactive sequences that were traceable to unstimulated CD4+ memory cells.

On this clone: As yet, its antigen is unknown.

Germline V CDR1 and CDR2: SGHNT, YYREEE (reference sequence). Deletions cut 0 bases from V and 0 bases from J, with 3 bases between. This CDR3 is built from 13 residues. TCRdb's table, derived via immunoSEQ multiplex PCR, lists solely in-frame clones and lacks some. The table lists over 100,000 clones, around 92% of them singletons. The chain recombines TRBV5-4 with TRBJ1-1; D is unresolved. The TCR sequence derives from a human donor in good health. The sample consisted of Tregs sorted from blood. The CDR3 DNA sequence: TGTGCCAGCAGCTTGGATTTGAACACTGAAGCTTTCTTT. It specifies CASSLDLNTEAFF.